Listed below are T cell receptor beta chains from one sample, sequenced in a study of neurological immune-mediated disorders. TCRdb re-called the 5' RACE reads through MiXCR, storing one row per CDR3 protein. Of 87,000 or so distinct CDR3 sequences listed, 3% to 4.5% were seen once; the top ten hold 5% to 6.5%. Sequencing was carried out using PBMCs. The receptors originated from a woman younger than 30 with multiple sclerosis. The CDR3 runs from the conserved cysteine through the conserved F or W. D genes are given only for firm matches. The listing skips clone size in some rows; elsewhere it reads once, few, many or a size class.

CDR3 protein	CDR3 DNA	D gene	V gene	J gene	clone size
CASRRDLNYGYTF	TGCGCCAGCCGGAGAGATCTAAACTATGGCTACACCTTC	-	TRBV10-2	TRBJ1-2	many
CARPEGPPFSYNSPLHF	TGCGCCAGACCAGAGGGACCGCCCTTCTCCTATAATTCACCCCTACACTTT	-	TRBV23-1	TRBJ1-6	-
CASSLGGQAANEQFF	TGTGCCAGCAGCTTAGGTGGACAAGCCGCCAATGAGCAGTTCTTC	-	TRBV7-3	TRBJ2-1	many
CSATLDPQETQYF	TGCAGTGCTACTCTAGATCCCCAAGAGACCCAGTACTTC	-	TRBV20-1	TRBJ2-5	many
CASSPWGPEAFF	TGCGCCAGCAGCCCCTGGGGGCCTGAAGCTTTCTTT	-	TRBV5-1	TRBJ1-1	many
CASSQETRGVRNTIYF	TGTGCCAGCAGCCAAGAGACCCGCGGGGTTCGAAACACCATATATTTT	-	TRBV4-2	TRBJ1-3	many
CSVEPLGHAQETQYF	TGCAGCGTTGAACCTTTAGGACACGCCCAAGAGACCCAGTACTTC	-	TRBV29-1	TRBJ2-5	many
CSVRTSGSYEQYF	TGCAGCGTACGGACTAGCGGCTCCTACGAGCAGTACTTC	TRBD2	TRBV29-1	TRBJ2-7	many
CAISGEELAGGPTVELFF	TGTGCCATCAGTGGGGAAGAGCTAGCGGGAGGGCCCACCGTGGAGCTGTTTTTT	TRBD2	TRBV10-3	TRBJ2-2	-
CASSSTELNEQFF	TGTGCCAGCTCTAGCACAGAGCTCAATGAGCAGTTCTTC	-	TRBV12-3/TRBV12-4	TRBJ2-1	many
CASRPRDSYGYTF	TGCGCCAGCAGACCCCGGGACAGCTATGGCTACACCTTC	TRBD1	TRBV5-1	TRBJ1-2	many
CSARWRVSTDTQYF	TGCAGTGCTAGATGGCGCGTTAGCACAGATACGCAGTATTTT	-	TRBV20-1	TRBJ2-3	many
CASSLSSQGGWGYNEQFF	TGTGCCAGCAGCTTGTCTTCCCAAGGGGGCTGGGGTTACAATGAGCAGTTCTTC	TRBD1	TRBV5-6	TRBJ2-1	many
CASSFGAGGGETQYF	TGTGCCAGCAGTTTCGGAGCGGGGGGTGGAGAGACCCAGTACTTC	TRBD2	TRBV27	TRBJ2-5	-
CATSGLAEYEQYF	TGTGCCACCTCGGGACTAGCGGAATACGAGCAGTACTTC	TRBD2	TRBV27	TRBJ2-7	many
CARSPETQYF	TGTGCCAGGTCCCCAGAGACCCAGTACTTC	-	TRBV21-1	TRBJ2-5	many
CASSPPASYEQYF	TGTGCCAGCAGCCCCCCGGCCTCCTACGAGCAGTACTTC	-	TRBV7-2	TRBJ2-7	few
CASSRNSGNQPQHF	TGTGCCAGCAGTCGAAACTCCGGGAATCAGCCCCAGCATTTT	-	TRBV6-5	TRBJ1-5	many
CATSDQSTDTYNEQFF	TGTGCCACCAGTGACCAATCGACGGACACCTACAATGAGCAGTTCTTC	-	TRBV24-1	TRBJ2-1	many
CASSTGTGPYEQYF	TGTGCCAGCAGCACCGGGACAGGCCCCTACGAGCAGTACTTC	TRBD1	TRBV7-9	TRBJ2-7	many
CASSESPDSGNTIYF	TGCGCCAGCAGCGAGTCACCAGACTCTGGAAACACCATATATTTT	-	TRBV5-1	TRBJ1-3	many
CASSSGQLISYEQYF	TGTGCCAGCAGTTCGGGACAGCTTATCTCCTACGAGCAGTACTTC	TRBD1	TRBV6-6	TRBJ2-7	many
CASSLGQVNTGELFF	TGCGCCAGCAGCTTGGGGCAGGTGAACACCGGGGAGCTGTTTTTT	-	TRBV5-1	TRBJ2-2	many
CASTRGGQGTYEQYF	TGTGCCAGCACGCGGGGGGGACAGGGCACCTACGAGCAGTACTTC	-	TRBV3-1	TRBJ2-7	many
CASSLNGQGAKTQYF	TGTGCCAGCAGCTTGAATGGCCAGGGGGCGAAGACCCAGTACTTC	TRBD1	TRBV5-5	TRBJ2-5	many
CASSVWGYNEQFF	TGTGCCAGCAGTGTGTGGGGCTACAATGAGCAGTTCTTC	-	TRBV2	TRBJ2-1	-
CASSPRTGFVAEAFF	TGTGCCAGCAGCCCCCGGACAGGGTTCGTCGCTGAAGCTTTCTTT	TRBD1	TRBV11-2	TRBJ1-1	many
CASSFVPFSFEAFF	TGTGCCAGCAGTTTTGTCCCCTTTTCTTTTGAAGCTTTCTTT	-	TRBV27	TRBJ1-1	many
CSILRGGLGNEQFF	TGCAGTATCCTCCGGGGGGGGTTGGGAAATGAGCAGTTCTTC	TRBD2	TRBV20-1	TRBJ2-1	many
CTSSSRRGRMNTEAFF	TGTACCAGCAGCTCTAGAAGAGGACGGATGAACACTGAAGCTTTCTTT	-	TRBV5-6	TRBJ1-1	few
CASSLGTGDGAFF	TGCGCCAGCAGCTTGGGGACAGGAGATGGTGCGTTCTTC	TRBD1	TRBV5-1	TRBJ2-1	many
CASSVGPGQQETQYF	TGTGCCAGCAGCGTAGGACCAGGCCAACAAGAGACCCAGTACTTC	-	TRBV9	TRBJ2-5	many
CASSLFSAGRHEQFF	TGTGCCAGCAGCTTATTTTCTGCGGGAAGGCATGAGCAGTTCTTC	-	TRBV7-2	TRBJ2-1	many
CASSSGTLVTGELFF	TGTGCCAGCAGCTCGGGGACCCTGGTCACCGGGGAGCTGTTTTTT	-	TRBV7-8	TRBJ2-2	many
CASSQIDRAGNIQYF	TGTGCCAGCAGTCAAATCGACAGGGCCGGAAACATTCAGTACTTC	TRBD1	TRBV27	TRBJ2-4	many
CASSVGSGTGVFEDTQYF	TGTGCCAGCAGCGTAGGCTCTGGGACAGGGGTTTTTGAGGATACGCAGTATTTT	TRBD1	TRBV9	TRBJ2-3	many
CASSLDVTSGETQYF	TGTGCCAGCAGCTTAGATGTGACATCAGGGGAGACCCAGTACTTC	-	TRBV7-9	TRBJ2-5	many
CASSLGLAGGRTDTQYF	TGTGCCAGCAGCTTGGGACTAGCGGGAGGGCGCACAGATACGCAGTATTTT	TRBD2	TRBV5-5	TRBJ2-3	many
CATSTGIQTERGNQPQHF	TGTGCCACCAGCACAGGGATTCAAACCGAGCGGGGGAATCAGCCCCAGCATTTT	-	TRBV15	TRBJ1-5	many
CSARVRGRPYGYTF	TGCAGTGCTAGAGTTCGGGGGCGCCCCTATGGCTACACCTTC	-	TRBV20-1	TRBJ1-2	many